Listed below are T cell receptor beta chains from one sample, sequenced in a study of blood T cell repertoires in COVID-19. Repertoires were generated with immunoSEQ multiplex PCR, while TCRdb's copy carries only in-frame clones and drops some. The sample gives some 350,000 clones, about nine tenths of which show up once; about 7% is in the top ten. The specimen sequenced was peripheral blood. These receptors came from a woman in her sixties or seventies with COVID-19, enrolled during active disease. Both conserved end residues are trimmed from each CDR3. Each record gives: V gene, J gene, CDR3 protein.

TRBV11-3	TRBJ2-3	ASSPGIGDTQY
TRBV27	TRBJ2-7	ASSRGGTGYEQY
TRBV24-1	TRBJ1-2	ATSDLSGYGYT
TRBV10-3	TRBJ1-4	AISEGQGEEKLF
TRBV18	TRBJ1-1	ASSPQTGGFTEAF
TRBV7-2	TRBJ1-5	ASSSIRDRYSNQPQH
TRBV9	TRBJ1-2	ASSVGALANYGYT
TRBV5-1	TRBJ2-3	ASSLVAGETDTQY
TRBV2	TRBJ2-2	ASRGGIGGELF
TRBV6-2/TRBV6-3	TRBJ2-7	ASRPSGGGEQY
TRBV5-8	TRBJ1-5	ASSLAKRDRGWNQPQH
TRBV7-9	TRBJ1-6	ASSLASTVNSPLH
TRBV6-6	TRBJ1-2	ASSPTGGAGYT
TRBV11-2	TRBJ2-7	ASSPHPTGTSYEQY
TRBV10-2	TRBJ2-3	ASSPIDRGLTDTQY
TRBV28	TRBJ1-1	ASPAGPTNTEAF
TRBV10-3	TRBJ2-5	AISESGRETQY
TRBV7-6	TRBJ2-3	AVSGAGARTDTQY
TRBV7-9	TRBJ1-2	ASSTLGQGGYGYT
TRBV2	TRBJ2-3	ASRGQMGNTQY
TRBV5-1	TRBJ2-2	ASSLDVNGELF
TRBV30	TRBJ1-2	AWNPGQYGYT
TRBV4-1	TRBJ1-4	ASSQPGRGNEKLF
TRBV4-1	TRBJ1-1	ASSQETGGNTEAF
TRBV4-3	TRBJ2-1	ASSQDSTGSGYEQF
TRBV7-2	TRBJ1-1	ASSLKTGGGTEAF
TRBV9	TRBJ1-4	ASSRDTRPNEKLF
TRBV4-3	TRBJ1-4	ASSQDLRAGGWGLF
TRBV19	TRBJ1-2	ASSIGTGRLPYGYT
TRBV27	TRBJ2-2	ASSLYVSYTGELF
TRBV30	TRBJ1-3	AWSTGGFSGNTIY
TRBV27	TRBJ2-7	ASSFHQGAYEQY
TRBV5-1	TRBJ1-2	ASSLLEGGYGYT
TRBV3-1/TRBV3-2	TRBJ2-7	ASSPWGREIYEQY
TRBV6-2/TRBV6-3	TRBJ1-1	ASTPRGNTEAF
TRBV5-1	TRBJ2-1	ASFSGGPYNEQF
TRBV24-1	TRBJ2-2	ATSVERGGLTGELF
TRBV7-9	TRBJ2-5	ASSGPGVQETQY
TRBV7-8	TRBJ1-1	ASSAVTGRGTEAF
TRBV4-3	TRBJ1-6	ASSQTGENRSPLH
TRBV24-1	TRBJ1-1	ATSDAQGTGTEAF
TRBV9	TRBJ2-7	ASSVAGSNDEQY
TRBV11-2	TRBJ2-5	ASSLGGQVQETQY
TRBV11-2	TRBJ1-3	ASSSPTGFGNTIY
TRBV4-1	TRBJ1-2	ASSQGSAEGSIGYT
TRBV5-1	TRBJ1-4	ASSPGSVANEKLF
TRBV2	TRBJ2-5	ASRDSGGQETQY
TRBV10-3	TRBJ1-6	AIGPGNGDSPLH
TRBV19	TRBJ1-5	ASTLTGYSNQPQH
TRBV4-3	TRBJ2-6	ASSQAGRISGANVLT
TRBV27	TRBJ1-1	ASSGWGAEAF
TRBV21-1	TRBJ1-5	ASSDRDSLDSNQPQH